Given below is one T cell receptor (beta chain) in context. The data were obtained in a study of response to subunit inactivated influenza vaccine. TCRdb reanalysed the RT-PCR reads using MiXCR and keeps one entry per CDR3 protein. This table has just under 550,000 distinct CDR3 sequences, around 21% appearing once. The V and J ends lost 5 bases and 3 bases respectively, with 10 bases between them. The germline V gene encodes CDR1 SEHNR and CDR2 FQNEAQ (reference sequence). The CDR3 sequence is 13 residues long. The same sample was also used in a study of T cells expressing NK-cell markers. That work adds: The authors made TCR beta cDNA libraries by 5'RACE template switching. This switching added a universal primer site and UMIs. HCMV seropositivity characterized seven of the eight sequenced donors, and seronegativity one. Whether the expanded NKG2C+ T cell clones recognized HCMV remained unclear.

The TCR originated in a man aged 45-65 years who received an inactivated influenza vaccine. This sample comprised CD4+ T cells sorted from PBMCs, obtained 11 to 12 days after vaccination. The chain carries TRBV7-9 and TRBJ1-2; possibly TRBD1 for D (5 bases). Here the CDR3 DNA reads TGTGCCAGCAGCCCTGGGACTTACTATGGCTACACCTTC. Its protein is CASSPGTYYGYTF.